This T cell receptor beta chain was obtained from a study of T cell responses to AZD1222 COVID-19 vaccine. Findings of the study overall: Unmutated variant regions reportedly attract nearly half of all spike-specific TCRs.

About this clone itself: Its antigen is undetermined.

V dropped 7 bases and J dropped 4; count of bases not matched to a gene: 13. This CDR3 spans 15 amino acids. CDR1 and CDR2 (germline): SNHLY, FYNNEI. Generated by immunoSEQ multiplex PCR, the TCRdb table keeps only in-frame clones and is missing some. The sample has hundreds of thousands of clones; around 93% are singletons. This clonotype was obtained from an adult who received the AZD1222 COVID-19 vaccine. The specimen was peripheral blood, collected 28 days after the second AZD1222 dose. V and J are TRBV2 and TRBJ2-7; 7 nucleotides match TRBD1. DNA of the CDR3: TGTGCCAGCACGAGGGGAGAGGGGGCGGTATACGAGCAGTACTTC. Its protein is CASTRGEGAVYEQYF.